Listed below are T cell receptor beta chains from one sample, sequenced in a study of PD-1 blockade in classical Hodgkin lymphoma. Clones were read by immunoSEQ multiplex PCR, and TCRdb kept only the in-frame ones, dropping some. The data show 60,000 to 65,000 clones, about 91% seen once. The material was peripheral blood mononuclear cells (PBMCs), obtained at baseline. The receptor source for this set is a human donor with classical Hodgkin lymphoma. Both conserved end residues are part of each CDR3. The D gene is left open where the match is weak. Size values are once, few and many counts, or a class for expanded clones, and some rows have none.

cdr3_nt	cdr3_aa	v_call	j_call	d_call	clone_size	cdr3_length
TGTGCCAGCAGTGCTCCGGGTGGCACTGAAGCTTTCTTT	CASSAPGGTEAFF	TRBV2	TRBJ1-1	.	.	13
TGTGCCAGCAGTTCGCAGGCTTCATATGGCTACACCTTC	CASSSQASYGYTF	TRBV27	TRBJ1-2	.	.	13
TGTGCCAGCAGCTTAAACAGAGCTTCCTACAATGAGCAGTTCTTC	CASSLNRASYNEQFF	TRBV11-3	TRBJ2-1	.	.	15
TGTGCCAGCAGCACCCGAGGTGGGTCCTTTTCAGATACGCAGTATTTT	CASSTRGGSFSDTQYF	TRBV9	TRBJ2-3	.	.	16
TGTGCCAGCAGTTTTGTGGGTAAAGTAGCTAGCACAGATACGCAGTATTTT	CASSFVGKVASTDTQYF	TRBV27	TRBJ2-3	.	.	17
TGTGCCAGCAGCGTAGTGGACAGGGGCTCTGGAAACACCATATATTTT	CASSVVDRGSGNTIYF	TRBV9	TRBJ1-3	TRBD1	once	16
TGCGCCAGCAGCTTCAGTGGGGTGTTGGGACAGCCCCAGCATTTT	CASSFSGVLGQPQHF	TRBV5-1	TRBJ1-5	.	.	15
TGTGCCAGCAGTACACAGGGAGGGCCTTCCTACGAGCAGTACTTC	CASSTQGGPSYEQYF	TRBV6-5	TRBJ2-7	.	once	15
TGTGCCAGCAGCTCCTCAAGTGCAACTAATGAAAAACTGTTTTTT	CASSSSSATNEKLFF	TRBV4-2	TRBJ1-4	.	.	15
TGTGCTAGTGGTTTGGTACTCGGGACTAACTCCTACGAGCAGTACTTC	CASGLVLGTNSYEQYF	TRBV12-5	TRBJ2-7	TRBD2	.	16
TGTGCCTGGAAAGGCTATGGCTACACCTTC	CAWKGYGYTF	TRBV30	TRBJ1-2	.	few	10
TGTGCCAGCAGCTTAGTATACAGGACAAAAGGAGAGACCCAGTACTTC	CASSLVYRTKGETQYF	TRBV11-2	TRBJ2-5	.	.	16
TGTGCCAGCAGCGTAGGGCCAGGGGCCTCCTACGAGCAGTACTTC	CASSVGPGASYEQYF	TRBV9	TRBJ2-7	.	once	15
TGTGCCAGCAGCTTAGCCCCCAGGGGGACGAATCAGCCCCAGCATTTT	CASSLAPRGTNQPQHF	TRBV7-8	TRBJ1-5	TRBD1	.	16
TGTGCCTGGTCTGCGGGGGCGTATCAGCCCCAGCATTTT	CAWSAGAYQPQHF	TRBV30	TRBJ1-5	.	.	13
TGTGCCAGTAGTATACCCTCGGATAGACGTGGAGATGGCTACACCTTC	CASSIPSDRRGDGYTF	TRBV19	TRBJ1-2	.	.	16